These 27 T cell receptor beta chains originate from one sample sequenced in a study of molecular identifiers for immune sequencing clone quantification. Each CDR3 protein is one row after TCRdb ran MiXCR on the PCR reads. The sample lists 85,000 to 100,000 distinct CDR3 sequences; roughly 23% were seen once. The specimen was naive CD8+ T cells from blood, with Jurkat cell RNA spiked in. Documented subset: FACS-sorted CD8+CD4-CCR7+CD45RA+ naive T cells. Receptors originate from a human donor in good health. Some libraries in this study had Jurkat cell RNA spiked in.

A remark on this clonotype: A much larger clone differs by one base, so this may be a read error. The chain uses TRBV7-6 and TRBJ2-5; 10 nucleotides line up with TRBD2. This CDR3 has 18 residues. Looked up from germline, CDR1 is SGHVS and CDR2 is FNYEAQ. This CDR3 is CASSLVLAGDRYQEIQYF. The CDR3 DNA reads as TGTGCCAGCAGCTTAGTGCTAGCGGGAGACCGGTACCAAGAGATCCAGTACTTC.

This clonotype was picked up many times. This chain uses TRBV20-1 with TRBJ2-7, with 13 nucleotides matching TRBD2. The CDR3 runs to 15 residues. V was pared by 4 bases and J by 7 bases, with 10 bases of the junction left unmatched. Germline V gene lookup returns CDR1 DFQATT and CDR2 SNEGSKA (reference sequence). The CDR3 protein is CSANTEGLAGKEQYF. The DNA of the CDR3 is TGCAGTGCTAATACCGAGGGACTAGCGGGAAAGGAGCAGTACTTC.

This clonotype came up a few times. The gene calls are TRBV5-1 and TRBJ2-5; D not resolved. Germline values: CDR1 SGHRS, CDR2 YFSETQ. V was shortened by 4 bases and J by 3 bases, with 7 bases between the two germline ends. This CDR3 is 12 amino acids long. The CDR3 reads CASSTQEETQYF. CDR3 DNA sequence: TGCGCCAGCAGCACCCAAGAAGAGACCCAGTACTTC.

This clonotype was counted many times. This rearrangement joins TRBV6-2 or TRBV6-3 to TRBJ2-3; the D is unclear. Between the trimmed V and J ends, which lost 4 bases and 3 bases, there was a span of 11 bases. This CDR3 comprises 14 residues. Germline V CDR1 and CDR2: MNHEY, SVGEGT. CDR3 sequence: CASSSPGETDTQYF. CDR3 coding DNA: TGTGCCAGCAGTTCACCTGGGGAAACAGATACGCAGTATTTT.

This clonotype was seen a handful of times. CDR3 residues: CASSQDMDRRSYEQYF. CDR3 nucleotide sequence: TGCGCCAGCAGCCAAGATATGGATAGGAGGTCCTACGAGCAGTACTTC. V and J are TRBV4-3 and TRBJ2-7; TRBD2 might be the D (5 bases). The CDR3 runs 16 residues. Germline V gene data show CDR1 as LGHNA and CDR2 as YSLEER. Between the trimmed V and J ends, which lost 0 bases and 1 base, there was a span of 13 bases.

This clonotype has ten or more counts. This chain uses TRBV4-3 with TRBJ2-3; TRBD2 agrees at 8 bases. Germline assignment: CDR1 LGHNA and CDR2 YSLEER. CDR3 length equals 17 residues. The V gene end was trimmed by 0 bases and the J gene end by 4 bases; junction bases not matched to a gene: 9. The CDR3 DNA is TGCGCCAGCAGCCAAGATTGGGCGGGAGGTGCCGCAGATACGCAGTATTTT. As protein: CASSQDWAGGAADTQYF.

Comments on this clonotype: The junction departs from germline at one end; a sequencing error may be responsible. This sequence joins TRBV7-3 and TRBJ2-6; D is possibly TRBD1 (5 bases). CDR1 and CDR2 (germline): SGHTA, FQGTGA. This CDR3 region has 19 residues. The CDR3 loop is CASSLTGPPPSSGANALTF. The CDR3 DNA is TGTGCCAGCAGCTTAACGGGGCCTCCACCATCCTCTGGGGCCAACGCCCTGACTTTC.

This clonotype was picked up a small number of times. The chain links TRBV12-3 or TRBV12-4 to TRBJ2-1, with D hard to call. The CDR3 extends over 12 amino acids. V was clipped by 7 bases and J by 9 bases, with 13 bases between them. In DNA form, the CDR3 reads TGTGCCAGCACCCTCTCAAGCAGTGAGCAGTTCTTC. It is translated as CASTLSSSEQFF.

This clonotype was picked up a small number of times. The rearrangement links TRBV19 to TRBJ2-2; no firm D call. Trimming left V 7 bases short and J 0 bases short, with 9 bases between. CDR3 length equals 14 residues. CDR1 LNHDA and CDR2 SQIVND come from the germline V gene (reference sequence). The CDR3 DNA sequence: TGTGCCAGTACCCATGGGCCGAACACCGGGGAGCTGTTTTTT. It yields the protein CASTHGPNTGELFF.

In its sample, this clonotype was seen many times. The chain combines TRBV5-6 with TRBJ2-3; 7 nucleotides match TRBD2. The CDR3 runs 12 residues. V trimming: 4 bases; J trimming: 10 bases; junction bases outside the gene matches: 6. Germline V gives CDR1 SGHDT, CDR2 YYEEEE. The CDR3 sequence: CASSPGLVPQYF. The CDR3 nucleotides are TGTGCCAGCAGCCCTGGACTAGTTCCGCAGTATTTT.

This clonotype was recorded many times. The chain uses TRBV7-2 and TRBJ2-3, with D possibly being TRBD2 (6 bases). The CDR3 is 15 amino acids. V was trimmed by 5 bases and J by 2 bases, leaving 14 bases between them. Germline V lookup: CDR1 SGHTA, CDR2 FQGNSA. The CDR3 loop is CASSHTGLITDTQYF. The CDR3 DNA reads as TGTGCCAGCAGCCACACGGGACTTATCACAGATACGCAGTATTTT.

Note on this clonotype: A read error is possible here, since a much larger clone lies one base away. The gene calls are TRBV7-6 and TRBJ2-2; 10 bases match TRBD2. There are 17 residues in the CDR3. Germline V lookup: CDR1 SGHVS, CDR2 FNYEAQ. The CDR3 DNA reads as TGTGCCAGCAGCCGTCACTCTAGCGGGAGTAACACCAGGGAGCTGTTTTTT. This encodes CASSRHSSGSNTRELFF. The full variable domain, its missing parts supplied by reference TRBV7-6 and TRBJ2-2, is GAGVSQSPRYKVTKRGQDVALRCDPISGHVSLYWYRQALGQGPEFLTYFNYEAQQDKSGLPNDRFSAERPEGSISTLTIQRTEQRDSAMYRCASSRHSSGSNTRELFFGEGSRLTVL.

This clonotype was observed at least ten times. The chain links TRBV30 to TRBJ1-4; 9 bases fit TRBD1. The CDR3 has 15 amino acids. The ends lost 4 bases at V and 8 bases at J; junction bases unmatched: 11. Germline V gene lookup returns CDR1 GTSNPN and CDR2 SVGIG (reference sequence). CDR3 nucleotide sequence: TGTGCCTGGAACGACCCACAGGGGGCGAGGGAAAAACTGTTTTTT. This gives the protein CAWNDPQGAREKLFF.

This clonotype was seen a single time. A much larger clone lies one base from this, so it may be a read error. J is TRBJ2-3 and V is TRBV5-6; no clear D. This CDR3 has 13 residues. The germline V gene encodes CDR1 SGHDT and CDR2 YYEEEE. This CDR3 is CASSLSDGDTRYF. For the CDR3, the DNA is TGTGCCAGCAGCTTGTCCGACGGAGATACGCGGTATTTT.

This clonotype was observed at least ten times. J is TRBJ2-7 and V is TRBV7-6, with 8 bases identical to TRBD2. Trimming removed 5 bases from V and 5 bases from J; junction bases left unmatched: 11. The CDR3 sequence is 15 residues long. Germline CDR1 and CDR2: SGHVS and FNYEAQ. The CDR3 sequence is CASSPRIAGYHEQYF. CDR3 DNA sequence: TGTGCCAGCAGCCCCCGGATAGCGGGGTATCACGAGCAGTACTTC.

The chain carries TRBV6-2 or TRBV6-3 and TRBJ2-3; D may be TRBD2 (5 bases). Trimming took off 11 bases at V and 5 bases at J, with 14 bases between the two ends. Germline CDR1 reads MNHEY; CDR2 reads SVGEGT. The CDR3 extends over 12 amino acids. Here the CDR3 DNA reads TGTGCCGTCCGGGGTGGGAGAGATACGCAGTATTTT. Protein: CAVRGGRDTQYF.

This clonotype appeared many times. The V gene is TRBV4-1, the J gene TRBJ2-3; no reliable D call. The germline V gene encodes CDR1 MGHRA and CDR2 YSYEKL. The CDR3 runs to 16 residues. V lost 0 bases and J lost 6, with 16 bases in between. CDR3 sequence: CASSQDFTGPLDTQYF. The DNA of the CDR3 is TGCGCCAGCAGCCAAGATTTCACCGGGCCTTTGGATACGCAGTATTTT.

The sample holds many counts of this clonotype. The chain is built from TRBV4-1 and TRBJ2-5; D possibly matches TRBD1 or TRBD2 (5 bases each). Germline-derived CDR1 and CDR2 are MGHRA and YSYEKL. CDR3 length equals 13 residues. Deletions cut 3 bases from V and 5 bases from J, with 10 bases between. CDR3 protein: CASSQGEWETQYF. In nucleotides, the CDR3 is TGCGCCAGCAGCCAGGGGGAGTGGGAGACCCAGTACTTC.

At least ten counts were recorded for this clonotype. The chain couples TRBV7-9 to TRBJ2-7, with 8 bases identical to TRBD2. Per the germline V gene, CDR1 is SEHNR and CDR2 is FQNEAQ (reference sequence). The CDR3 length is 13 residues. Losses at the gene ends were 8 bases for V and 5 bases for J; bases not matched to a gene: 8. The CDR3 protein is CASGSGGSHEQYF. The CDR3 coding sequence is TGTGCCAGCGGGAGCGGGGGTTCCCACGAGCAGTACTTC.

This clonotype was seen many times. At one end, the junction sequence differs from germline, possibly due to a read error. This sequence joins TRBV5-6 and TRBJ1-1; D possibly corresponds to TRBD1 (6 bases). Germline-derived CDR1 and CDR2 are SGHDT and YYEEEE. The CDR3 extends over 13 amino acids. CDR3 coding DNA: TGTGCCAGCAGATTGGACAGGAACACTGAAGCTTTCTTT. Translation: CASRLDRNTEAFF.

This clonotype was counted between two and nine times. The chain recombines TRBV7-3 with TRBJ2-3, with a weak D call TRBD2 (5 bases). Germline CDR1 and CDR2: SGHTA and FQGTGA. With 1 base removed from V and 3 bases from J, the gap between germline ends came to 8 bases. The CDR3 is 14 residues long. CDR3 sequence reads: CASSLIGGTDTQYF. The CDR3 region has the DNA TGTGCCAGCAGCTTAATAGGCGGGACAGATACGCAGTATTTT.

This clonotype was recorded at least ten times. The chain couples TRBV4-1 to TRBJ1-1, with D possibly matching TRBD1 (5 bases). Trimming took off 4 bases at V and 1 base at J, with 13 bases between the two ends. CDR1 is MGHRA, CDR2 YSYEKL, per germline. CDR3 length: 15 residues. The CDR3 is CASSPRDRGNTEAFF. DNA for the CDR3: TGCGCCAGCAGCCCAAGGGACCGGGGGAACACTGAAGCTTTCTTT.

At least ten counts were recorded for this clonotype. V and J are TRBV4-2 and TRBJ2-1, with TRBD1 matching over 9 bases. This CDR3 is 19 amino acids long. Germline assignment: CDR1 LGHNA and CDR2 YNFKEQ. Trimming took 0 bases from V and 0 from J; bases not matched to a gene: 9. The DNA of the CDR3 is TGTGCCAGCAGCCAAGAACCGACAGGGGGGGTACCCTCCTACAATGAGCAGTTCTTC. Its translation is CASSQEPTGGVPSYNEQFF.

The chain employs TRBV30 and TRBJ2-1, with 9 bases identical to TRBD2. The CDR3 contains 13 residues. The J segment lost 4 bases and the V segment lost 5 bases, leaving 3 bases of the junction unmatched. The germline V gene encodes CDR1 GTSNPN and CDR2 SVGIG (reference sequence). CDR3 sequence (DNA): TGTGCCTGGGAGCGGGAGGTTTACAATGAGCAGTTCTTC. Its protein is CAWEREVYNEQFF.

This clonotype has ten or more counts. CDR3 sequence (DNA): TGCGCCAGCAGCCAACCTGGCGGGGGAATCTACGAGCAGTACTTC. Protein sequence: CASSQPGGGIYEQYF. The V call is TRBV4-1, the J call TRBJ2-7; 7 nucleotides agree with TRBD2. The CDR3 is 15 residues long. Trimming cost V 2 bases and J 3 bases; bases outside gene matches: 7. The germline CDR1 and CDR2 sequences are MGHRA and YSYEKL.

As to this clonotype: A clone one base away is much larger, so this may be a read error. The conserved final phenylalanine or tryptophan is absent from the CDR3, which likely points to a read error. V usage is TRBV11-2 and J usage is TRBJ2-7, with D possibly matching TRBD1 (6 bases). Trimming removed 3 bases from V and 2 bases from J, with 11 bases in between. This CDR3 has 14 amino acids. Germline CDR1 and CDR2: SGHAT and FQNNGV. The chain's CDR3 is CASSFQGPAYEQYL. The CDR3 DNA reads TGTGCCAGCAGCTTCCAGGGGCCTGCCTACGAGCAGTACCTC.

This clonotype was observed a handful of times. The chain uses TRBV29-1 and TRBJ2-4, with D maybe TRBD2 (6 bases). V was trimmed by 6 bases and J by 5 bases, leaving 17 bases between them. Germline V gene data show CDR1 as SQVTM and CDR2 as ANQGSEA. This CDR3 has 14 residues. Written as DNA, the CDR3 is TGCAGCGTGGGAGAGATGGGACTTGAAAACATTCAGTACTTC. Encoded protein: CSVGEMGLENIQYF.